Listed below are T cell receptor beta chains from one sample, sequenced in a study of neoadjuvant anti-PD-1 for oral cavity cancer. Here immunoSEQ multiplex PCR was the method, and the copy in TCRdb shows in-frame clones only, minus some. The sample lists 13,000 to 15,000 clones, about 70% occurring once. The sample was PBMCs, taken before nivolumab (anti-PD-1) treatment. Source of these receptors: a person aged 35 to 85 with oral cavity squamous cell carcinoma. CDR3s include the opening cysteine and the closing phenylalanine or tryptophan. Fields, in order: D gene, V gene, J gene, clone size, CDR3 length, CDR3 protein, CDR3 DNA. A D gene is named only where the DNA matches it firmly. Size is omitted from some rows. Given values are once, few, many or a class for expanded clones.

-	TRBV15	TRBJ1-4	-	14	CATSRGQGGEKLFF	TGTGCCACCAGCAGAGGTCAGGGTGGTGAAAAACTGTTTTTT
TRBD2	TRBV28	TRBJ2-3	-	15	CASSRGKRGADTQYF	TGTGCCAGCAGCCGGGGGAAGCGGGGGGCGGATACGCAGTATTTT
-	TRBV7-3	TRBJ2-5	-	15	CASSLDGGRGETQYF	TGTGCCAGCAGCTTAGACGGAGGGAGAGGAGAGACCCAGTACTTC
-	TRBV18	TRBJ1-2	-	11	CASSPEYGYTF	TGTGCCAGCTCCCCAGAATATGGCTACACCTTC
TRBD1	TRBV4-2	TRBJ1-6	-	18	CASSQIPTGGANNSPLHF	TGTGCCAGCAGCCAAATACCTACAGGGGGCGCGAATAATTCACCCCTCCACTTT
-	TRBV30	TRBJ1-3	-	14	CAWPQGSPGNTIYF	TGTGCCTGGCCTCAAGGGTCACCTGGAAACACCATATATTTT
-	TRBV10-3	TRBJ1-6	few	15	CATRGGSSYNSPLHF	TGTGCCACCAGAGGAGGGAGCTCCTATAATTCACCCCTCCACTTT
-	TRBV9	TRBJ1-2	few	14	CASGGDRSNYGYTF	TGTGCCAGTGGCGGGGACCGTTCTAACTATGGCTACACCTTC
-	TRBV5-1	TRBJ2-2	-	15	CASSLGGFSTGELFF	TGCGCCAGCAGCTTGGGGGGGTTCAGCACCGGGGAGCTGTTTTTT
-	TRBV19	TRBJ1-4	-	14	CASSILRTTEKLFF	TGTGCCAGTAGTATCCTGAGAACTACAGAAAAACTGTTTTTT
TRBD1	TRBV27	TRBJ1-2	-	17	CASSLSGTGSGGSGYTF	TGTGCCAGCAGTTTATCAGGGACAGGGTCTGGAGGATCTGGCTACACCTTC
-	TRBV7-3	TRBJ2-2	few	14	CASSANWNTGELFF	TGTGCCAGCAGCGCGAACTGGAACACCGGGGAGCTGTTTTTT
-	TRBV11-3	TRBJ2-1	once	14	CASSLAPSANEQFF	TGTGCCAGCAGCTTAGCCCCATCCGCTAATGAGCAGTTCTTC
TRBD1	TRBV19	TRBJ2-6	-	16	CASSPGQLSGANVLTF	TGTGCCAGTAGCCCGGGACAGCTATCTGGGGCCAACGTCCTGACTTTC
-	TRBV5-1	TRBJ2-7	-	14	CASSPTTGMHEQYF	TGCGCCAGCAGCCCGACAACAGGGATGCACGAGCAGTACTTC
TRBD1	TRBV6-4	TRBJ2-1	-	18	CASSSIVAGTGVANEQFF	TGTGCCAGCAGTAGCATCGTTGCGGGGACAGGGGTTGCGAATGAGCAGTTCTTC
-	TRBV13	TRBJ1-1	-	14	CASRPFGPGTEAFF	-
-	TRBV5-1	TRBJ2-2	few	15	CASSNLQGNTGELFF	TGCGCCAGCAGCAATCTTCAGGGGAACACCGGGGAGCTGTTTTTT
-	TRBV10-1	TRBJ1-1	few	14	CASSDAGRGTEAFF	TGCGCCAGCAGTGACGCAGGGAGGGGCACTGAAGCTTTCTTT
TRBD1	TRBV7-9	TRBJ1-2	-	14	CASSLGDRAYGYTF	TGTGCCAGCAGCTTAGGGGACAGGGCGTATGGCTACACCTTC
-	TRBV19	TRBJ2-4	-	17	CASSPKGQAADKNIQYF	TGTGCCAGTAGTCCTAAGGGGCAGGCCGCCGACAAAAACATTCAGTACTTC
-	TRBV5-1	TRBJ2-3	once	13	CASSLGAADTQYF	TGCGCCAGCAGCTTGGGGGCGGCGGATACGCAGTATTTT
-	TRBV6-5	TRBJ1-6	-	15	CASSFSSRPGSPLHF	TGTGCCAGCAGTTTTTCCTCGAGGCCGGGGTCACCCCTCCACTTT
-	TRBV7-9	TRBJ1-1	-	11	CASGINTEAFF	TGTGCCAGCGGAATCAACACTGAAGCTTTCTTT
TRBD2	TRBV2	TRBJ2-1	-	14	CASSRLAGVNEQFF	TGTGCCAGCAGTCGACTAGCGGGAGTGAATGAGCAGTTCTTC
-	TRBV27	TRBJ2-7	few	14	CASSLLTEGYEQYF	TGTGCCAGCAGTTTATTAACAGAGGGCTACGAGCAGTACTTC
-	TRBV7-9	TRBJ2-2	-	12	CASREFVGELFF	TGTGCCAGCCGTGAGTTTGTCGGGGAGCTGTTTTTT
-	TRBV19	TRBJ1-5	-	14	CASNLRGRRQPQHF	TGTGCCAGTAATCTAAGGGGACGCCGGCAGCCCCAGCATTTT
-	TRBV7-9	TRBJ1-2	-	12	CASSFDLDGCIF	TGTGCCAGCAGCTTCGACCTAGACGGCTGCATTTTC
TRBD2	TRBV2	TRBJ2-7	few	14	CASSQRTRDSEQYF	TGTGCCAGCAGCCAACGGACTAGGGACTCGGAGCAGTACTTC
TRBD2	TRBV5-1	TRBJ2-5	-	13	CASSRTSGETQYF	TGCGCCAGCAGCCGGACTAGTGGGGAGACCCAGTACTTC
TRBD2	TRBV14	TRBJ2-1	few	15	CASSLTSGGANEQFF	TGTGCCAGCAGCCTCACTAGCGGGGGGGCGAATGAGCAGTTCTTC
-	TRBV27	TRBJ2-7	-	14	CASSQEGLPYEQYF	TGTGCCAGCAGCCAAGAGGGACTCCCCTACGAGCAGTACTTC
-	TRBV2	TRBJ2-2	-	14	CASIWDTNTGELFF	TGTGCCAGCATCTGGGACACGAACACCGGGGAGCTGTTTTTT
-	TRBV6-1	TRBJ2-7	-	17	CASSEALRSGVNYEQYF	TGTGCCAGCAGTGAAGCGCTTCGGTCAGGCGTCAACTACGAGCAGTACTTC
-	TRBV7-8	TRBJ1-4	-	13	CASREKTNEKLFF	TGTGCCAGCAGAGAAAAAACTAATGAAAAACTGTTTTTT
TRBD2	TRBV4-1	TRBJ2-7	-	14	CASSRPSERGEQYF	TGCGCCAGCAGCCGCCCTTCGGAGCGGGGGGAGCAGTACTTC